This TCR beta chain was captured by sequencing in a study of blood T cell repertoires in COVID-19. This clone appeared a few times. As processed by the authors: For nucleated cells, counts were estimated from reference gene primer amplification. Measured with immunoSEQ multiplex PCR; TCRdb has only the in-frame clones, and not every one. The DNA was the basis for D and trimming; V, J and clone size are from that table. The sample holds roughly 250,000 clones, roughly 87% seen once. This CDR3 is built from 15 residues. Germline CDR1 reads MDHEN; CDR2 reads SYDVKM. V lost 7 bases and J lost 6; bases outside the gene matches: 14.

This sequence joins TRBV28 and TRBJ1-2; 7 positions agree with TRBD1. The TCR sequence derives from a woman younger than 45 with acute COVID-19. The sequenced material came from PBMCs or T cells enriched from blood (not recorded which). CDR3 residues: CASTPGRGPTNGYTF. The CDR3, as DNA: TGTGCCAGCACTCCCGGAAGGGGGCCAACGAATGGCTACACCTTC.